This T cell receptor (beta chain) is drawn from a study of cytomegalovirus exposure and HLA in healthy donors. CDR3 length: 14 amino acids. V lost 8 bases and J lost 6; bases outside the gene matches: 8. Germline V lookup: CDR1 SGHAT, CDR2 FQNNGV. Primers included in the PCR were 60 Vbeta and 13 Jbeta primers. TCRdb's table, derived via immunoSEQ multiplex PCR, lists solely in-frame clones and lacks some. The sample has 150,000 to 200,000 clones, about 83% seen once. Findings of the study overall: A later analysis reportedly found fewer N-insertions in an Asian-associated ancestry cluster than the roughly 670-donor mean. Apparent HLA restriction characterized most CMV-associated TCR beta chains in a later analysis. Relative to equally common others, HLA-associated TCR beta chains showed greater clonal expansion in a later analysis.

On this clone: The antigen is unknown.

The chain has TRBV11-2 and TRBJ2-3; 10 nucleotides align to TRBD1. The TCR sequence derives from a woman aged 25 to 39 in good health and CMV-seropositive. The sequenced sample was PBMCs. CDR3 bases: TGTGCCAGCCTAGACAGGGGGCGCGCGGATACGCAGTATTTT. Amino acid sequence: CASLDRGRADTQYF. The whole variable domain, remainder taken from reference TRBV11-2 and TRBJ2-3, is EAGVAQSPRYKIIEKRQSVAFWCNPISGHATLYWYQQILGQGPKLLIQFQNNGVVDDSQLPKDRFSAERLKGVDSTLKIQPAKLEDSAVYLCASLDRGRADTQYFGPGTRLTVL.